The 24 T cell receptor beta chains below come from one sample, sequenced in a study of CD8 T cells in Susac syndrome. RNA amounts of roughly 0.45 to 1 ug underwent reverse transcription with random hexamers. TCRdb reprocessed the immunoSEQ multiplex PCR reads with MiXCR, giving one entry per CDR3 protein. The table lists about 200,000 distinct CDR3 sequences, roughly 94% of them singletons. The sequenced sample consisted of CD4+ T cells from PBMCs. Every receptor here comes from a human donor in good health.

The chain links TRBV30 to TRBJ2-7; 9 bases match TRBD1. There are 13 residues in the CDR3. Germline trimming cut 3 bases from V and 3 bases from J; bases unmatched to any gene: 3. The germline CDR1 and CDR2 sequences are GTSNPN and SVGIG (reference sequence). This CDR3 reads CAWRGTGSYEQYV. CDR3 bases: TGTGCCTGGAGGGGGACAGGGAGCTACGAGCAGTACGTC.

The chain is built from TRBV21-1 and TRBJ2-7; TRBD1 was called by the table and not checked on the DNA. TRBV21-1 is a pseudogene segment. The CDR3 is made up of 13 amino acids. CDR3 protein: CASSERTAYEQYV. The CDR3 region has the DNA TGTGCCAGCAGCGAGAGGACAGCCTACGAGCAGTACGTC.

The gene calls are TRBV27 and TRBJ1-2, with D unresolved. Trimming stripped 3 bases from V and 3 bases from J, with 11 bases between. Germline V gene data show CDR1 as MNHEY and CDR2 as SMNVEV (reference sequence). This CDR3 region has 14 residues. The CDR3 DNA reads TGTGCCAGCAGTTTGCGCATGTTGGACTATGGCTACACCTTC. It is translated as CASSLRMLDYGYTF.

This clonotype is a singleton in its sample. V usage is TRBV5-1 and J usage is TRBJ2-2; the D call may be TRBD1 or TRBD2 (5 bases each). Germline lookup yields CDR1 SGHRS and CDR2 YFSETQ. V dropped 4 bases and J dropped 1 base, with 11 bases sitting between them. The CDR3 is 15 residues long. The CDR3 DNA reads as TGCGCCAGCAGCCGGGACGGGATGAACACCGGGGAGCTGTTTTTT. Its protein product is CASSRDGMNTGELFF.

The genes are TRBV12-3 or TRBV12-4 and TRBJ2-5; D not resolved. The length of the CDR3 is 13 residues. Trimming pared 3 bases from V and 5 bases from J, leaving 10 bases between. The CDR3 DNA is TGTGCCAGCAGTTTCTTTCGACTGGAGACCCAGTACTTC. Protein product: CASSFFRLETQYF.

The DNA of the CDR3 is TGTGCCAGCAGTTTACCGGACGCTGGGAGGGACACTGAAGCTTTCTTT. Its translation: CASSLPDAGRDTEAFF. The chain employs TRBV28 and TRBJ1-1; D unresolved. The germline CDR1 and CDR2 sequences are MDHEN and SYDVKM. The CDR3 has 16 residues. V dropped 2 bases and J dropped 3 bases, with 16 bases sitting between them.

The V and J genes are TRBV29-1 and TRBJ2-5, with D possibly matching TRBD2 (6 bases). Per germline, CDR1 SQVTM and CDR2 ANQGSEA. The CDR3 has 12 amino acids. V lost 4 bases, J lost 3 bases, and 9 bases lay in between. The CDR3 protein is CSVAGGEETQYF. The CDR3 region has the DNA TGCAGCGTTGCGGGCGGGGAAGAGACCCAGTACTTC.

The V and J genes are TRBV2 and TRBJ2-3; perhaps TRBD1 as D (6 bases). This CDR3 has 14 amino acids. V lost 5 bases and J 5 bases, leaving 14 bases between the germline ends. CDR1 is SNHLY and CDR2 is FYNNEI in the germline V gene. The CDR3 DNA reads TGTGCCAGCAGTTCACGGACAGTTCGAGATACGCAGTATTTT. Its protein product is CASSSRTVRDTQYF.

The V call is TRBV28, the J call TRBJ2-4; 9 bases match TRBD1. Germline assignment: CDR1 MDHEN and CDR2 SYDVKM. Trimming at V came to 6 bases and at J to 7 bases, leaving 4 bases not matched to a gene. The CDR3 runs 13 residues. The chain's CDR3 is CASSGQGSNIQYF. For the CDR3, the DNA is TGTGCCAGCAGCGGACAGGGGTCGAACATTCAGTACTTC. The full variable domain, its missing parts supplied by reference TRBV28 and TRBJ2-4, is DVKVTQSSRYLVKRTGEKVFLECVQDMDHENMFWYRQDPGLGLRLIYFSYDVKMKEKGDIPEGYSVSREKKERFSLILESASTNQTSMYLCASSGQGSNIQYFGAGTRLSVL.

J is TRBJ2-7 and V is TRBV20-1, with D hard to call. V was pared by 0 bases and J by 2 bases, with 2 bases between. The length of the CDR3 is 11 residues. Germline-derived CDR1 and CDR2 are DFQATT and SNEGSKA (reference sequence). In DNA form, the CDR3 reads TGCAGTGCTAGAGAAGCCTACGAGCAGTACTTC. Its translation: CSAREAYEQYF.

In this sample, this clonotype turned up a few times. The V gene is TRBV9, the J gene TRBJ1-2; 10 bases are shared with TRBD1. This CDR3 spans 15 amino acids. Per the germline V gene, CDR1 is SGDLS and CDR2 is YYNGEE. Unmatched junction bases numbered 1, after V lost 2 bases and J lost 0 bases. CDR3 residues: CASSVGQGANYGYTF. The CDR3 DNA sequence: TGTGCCAGCAGCGTCGGACAGGGGGCTAACTATGGCTACACCTTC.

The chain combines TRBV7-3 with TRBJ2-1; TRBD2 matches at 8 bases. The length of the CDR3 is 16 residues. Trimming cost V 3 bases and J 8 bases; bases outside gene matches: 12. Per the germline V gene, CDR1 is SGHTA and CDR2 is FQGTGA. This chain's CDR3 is CASSLAPRLAGHEQFF. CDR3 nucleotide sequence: TGTGCCAGCAGCTTGGCCCCGCGATTAGCGGGGCATGAGCAGTTCTTC.

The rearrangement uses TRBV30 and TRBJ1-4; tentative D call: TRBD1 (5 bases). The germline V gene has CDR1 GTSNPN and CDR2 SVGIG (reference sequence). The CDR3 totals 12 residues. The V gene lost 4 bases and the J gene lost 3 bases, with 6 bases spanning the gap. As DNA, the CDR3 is TGTGCCTGGACGACAGCTAATGAAAAACTGTTTTTT. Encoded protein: CAWTTANEKLFF.

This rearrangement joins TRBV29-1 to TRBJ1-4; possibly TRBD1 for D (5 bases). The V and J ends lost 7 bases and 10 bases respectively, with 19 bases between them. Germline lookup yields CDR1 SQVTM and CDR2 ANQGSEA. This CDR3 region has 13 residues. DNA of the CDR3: TGCAGCGCGTTGGGGACCCCAGGCGGAAAACTGTTTTTT. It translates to CSALGTPGGKLFF.

The CDR3 loop is CASSQGTSGYNEQFF. Here the CDR3 DNA reads TGCGCCAGCAGCCAGGGGACTAGCGGCTACAATGAGCAGTTCTTC. V gene TRBV4-1 combines with J gene TRBJ2-1; 11 nucleotides line up with TRBD2. Germline V lookup: CDR1 MGHRA, CDR2 YSYEKL. V dropped 3 bases and J dropped 3; count of bases not matched to a gene: 1. The CDR3 is made up of 15 amino acids.

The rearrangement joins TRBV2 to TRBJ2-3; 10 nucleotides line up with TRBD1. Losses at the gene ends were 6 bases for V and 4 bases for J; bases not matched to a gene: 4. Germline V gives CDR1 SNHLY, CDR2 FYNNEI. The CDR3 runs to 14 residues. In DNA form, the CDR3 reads TGTGCCAGCAGGCTGGACAGGGGGGCAGATACGCAGTATTTT. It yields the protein CASRLDRGADTQYF.

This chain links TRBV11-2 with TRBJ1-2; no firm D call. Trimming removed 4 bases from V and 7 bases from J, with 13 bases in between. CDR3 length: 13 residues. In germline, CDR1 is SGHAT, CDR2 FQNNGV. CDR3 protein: CASSSAAAGGYTF. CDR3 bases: TGTGCCAGCAGCTCTGCGGCGGCGGGTGGCTACACCTTC.

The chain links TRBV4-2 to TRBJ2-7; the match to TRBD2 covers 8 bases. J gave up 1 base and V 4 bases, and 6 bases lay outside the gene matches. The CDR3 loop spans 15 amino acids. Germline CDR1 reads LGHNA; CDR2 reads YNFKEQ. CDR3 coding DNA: TGTGCCAGCAGCCGGGGACTAGGGAAGTCCTACGAGCAGTACGTC. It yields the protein CASSRGLGKSYEQYV.

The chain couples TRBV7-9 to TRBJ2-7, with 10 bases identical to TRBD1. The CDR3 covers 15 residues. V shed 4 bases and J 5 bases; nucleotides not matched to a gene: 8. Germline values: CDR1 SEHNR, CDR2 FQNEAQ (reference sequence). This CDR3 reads CASSSRDRGGHEQYF. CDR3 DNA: TGTGCCAGCAGCTCCCGGGACAGGGGAGGCCACGAGCAGTACTTC. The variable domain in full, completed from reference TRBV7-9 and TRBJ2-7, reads DTGVSQNPRHKITKRGQNVTFRCDPISEHNRLYWYRQTLGQGPEFLTYFQNEAQLEKSRLLSDRFSAERPKGSFSTLEIQRTEQGDSAMYLCASSSRDRGGHEQYFGPGTRLTVT.

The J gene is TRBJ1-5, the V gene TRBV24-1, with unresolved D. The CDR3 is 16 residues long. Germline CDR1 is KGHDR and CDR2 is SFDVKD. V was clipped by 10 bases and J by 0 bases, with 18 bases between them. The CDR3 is CATALGGRVSNQPQHF. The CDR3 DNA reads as TGTGCCACGGCGTTGGGAGGGCGCGTTAGCAATCAGCCCCAGCATTTT.

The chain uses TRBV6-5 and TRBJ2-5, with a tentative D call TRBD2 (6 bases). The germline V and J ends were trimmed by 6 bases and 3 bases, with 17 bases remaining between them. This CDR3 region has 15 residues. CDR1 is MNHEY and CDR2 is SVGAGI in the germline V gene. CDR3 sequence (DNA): TGTGCCAGCAGACCGGTCGGGAGTCCCGAAGAGACCCAGTACTTC. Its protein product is CASRPVGSPEETQYF.

In DNA, the CDR3 is TGTGCCAGCAGTAAATACACTGAAGCTTTCTTT. It is translated as CASSKYTEAFF. The gene calls are TRBV12-3 or TRBV12-4 and TRBJ1-1, with D unresolved. V lost 5 bases, J lost 3 bases, and 4 bases lay in between. CDR3 size: 11 residues.

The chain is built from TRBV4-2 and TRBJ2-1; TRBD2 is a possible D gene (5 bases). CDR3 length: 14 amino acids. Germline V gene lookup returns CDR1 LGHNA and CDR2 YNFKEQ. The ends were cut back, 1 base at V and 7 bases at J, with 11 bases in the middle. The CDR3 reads CASSQVASRNEQFF. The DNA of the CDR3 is TGTGCCAGCAGCCAAGTTGCTAGCCGGAATGAGCAGTTCTTC.

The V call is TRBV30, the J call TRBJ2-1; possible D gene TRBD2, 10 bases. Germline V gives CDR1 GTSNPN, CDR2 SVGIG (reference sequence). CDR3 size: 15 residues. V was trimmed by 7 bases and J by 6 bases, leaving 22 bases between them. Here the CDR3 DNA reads TGTGCCTTGGACAGGGGAATAGCGGGAGGCAATGAGCAGTTCTTC. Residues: CALDRGIAGGNEQFF.